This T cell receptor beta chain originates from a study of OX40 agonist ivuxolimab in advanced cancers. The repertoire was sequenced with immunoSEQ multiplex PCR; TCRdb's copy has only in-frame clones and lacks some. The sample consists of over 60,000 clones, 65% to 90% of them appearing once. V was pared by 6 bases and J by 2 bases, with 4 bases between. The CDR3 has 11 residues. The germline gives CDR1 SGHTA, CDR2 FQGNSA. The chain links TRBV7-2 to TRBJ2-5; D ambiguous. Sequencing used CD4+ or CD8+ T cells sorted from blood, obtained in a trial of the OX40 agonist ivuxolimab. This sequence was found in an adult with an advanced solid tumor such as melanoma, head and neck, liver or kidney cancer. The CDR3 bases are TGTGCCAGCAGGAAACAAGAGACCCAGTACTTC. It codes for CASRKQETQYF.